Presented here are 9 T cell receptor beta chains from one specimen sequenced in a study of T-cell memory formation after mild COVID-19. TCRdb re-called the 5' RACE reads through MiXCR, storing one row per CDR3 protein. The sample records 550,000 to 600,000 distinct CDR3 sequences, about 18% being singletons. Sequencing used PBMCs or a T cell subset sorted from them (not recorded which). These receptors all stem from an adult woman who had mild COVID-19 (a few samples of this study predate the infection). Cell type and time point are not known.

The CDR3 DNA is TGTGCCAGCAGCGAAAGTCCCGGACAGGGCGCCGGCTACACCTTC. It specifies CASSESPGQGAGYTF. The chain uses TRBV7-2 and TRBJ1-2, with 8 bases that match TRBD1. Germline-derived CDR1 and CDR2 are SGHTA and FQGNSA. The CDR3 covers 15 residues. Trimming at V came to 5 bases and at J to 8 bases, leaving 13 bases not matched to a gene.

This chain joins TRBV7-9 and TRBJ2-5, with D possibly matching TRBD1 (6 bases). The CDR3 extends over 14 amino acids. From germline, CDR1 is SEHNR and CDR2 FQNEAQ (reference sequence). Trimming shortened V by 5 bases and J by 4 bases, and 14 bases separated the two germline ends. The CDR3 sequence: CASSEQGWVETQYF. CDR3 sequence (DNA): TGTGCCAGCAGCGAACAGGGATGGGTAGAGACCCAGTACTTC.

The chain employs TRBV7-9 and TRBJ2-3, with 8 nucleotides matching TRBD2. The CDR3 length is 16 residues. V lost 5 bases, J lost 0 bases, and 7 bases stayed unmatched. Germline V gene sequence: CDR1 SEHNR, CDR2 FQNEAQ (reference sequence). CDR3 in DNA: TGTGCCAGCAGCGACACAAGCGGGAGAAGCACAGATACGCAGTATTTT. This sequence encodes CASSDTSGRSTDTQYF.

The chain is built from TRBV27 and TRBJ1-2; perhaps TRBD1 as D (5 bases). The germline CDR1 and CDR2 sequences are MNHEY and SMNVEV (reference sequence). The CDR3 is 13 residues long. V lost 5 bases and J lost 2, with 9 bases in between. The CDR3 loop reads CASSTRQNYGYTF. DNA for the CDR3: TGTGCCAGCAGTACTCGACAGAACTATGGCTACACCTTC.

This clonotype was seen only a few times. This rearrangement joins TRBV5-1 to TRBJ2-2; tentative D call: TRBD1 (5 bases). Germline assignment: CDR1 SGHRS and CDR2 YFSETQ. Trimming pared 4 bases from V and 2 bases from J, leaving 12 bases between. This CDR3 has 15 residues. CDR3 amino acids: CASSLREDNTGELFF. The CDR3 DNA sequence: TGCGCCAGCAGCCTCAGGGAAGATAACACCGGGGAGCTGTTTTTT.

This clonotype was counted a few times. The J gene is TRBJ2-7, the V gene TRBV7-3; possible D gene TRBD2, 6 bases. Germline V gene sequence: CDR1 SGHTA, CDR2 FQGTGA. V dropped 2 bases and J dropped 6 bases, with 11 bases sitting between them. The CDR3 consists of 13 residues. The CDR3 loop is CASSLGGESEQYF. The CDR3 nucleotides are TGTGCCAGCAGCTTAGGCGGGGAGTCCGAGCAGTACTTC.

The chain has TRBV6-5 and TRBJ2-3; 7 bases agree with TRBD1. The trim removed 6 bases at V and 3 bases at J, leaving 9 bases unmatched. Germline CDR1 and CDR2: MNHEY and SVGAGI. The CDR3 is 15 residues long. CDR3: CASRSLGGETDTQYF. CDR3 coding DNA: TGTGCCAGCAGATCGCTAGGGGGCGAGACAGATACGCAGTATTTT.

This chain uses TRBV29-1 with TRBJ1-1; D is uncertain. The CDR3 has 12 residues. Germline CDR1 reads SQVTM; CDR2 reads ANQGSEA. Between the trimmed V and J ends, which lost 7 bases and 5 bases, there was a span of 14 bases. CDR3 nucleotide sequence: TGCAGCGAAAGGGAGTTTGGGACTGAAGCTTTCTTT. Amino acids: CSEREFGTEAFF.

This clonotype has only a few counts. This chain connects TRBV13 to TRBJ1-1; D not certain. The V gene lost 1 base and the J gene lost 10 bases, with 7 bases spanning the gap. CDR1 and CDR2 from the germline V gene are PRHDT and FYEKMQ (reference sequence). This CDR3 spans 11 amino acids. In DNA, the CDR3 is TGTGCCAGCAGCTTAGACCGCGTAGCTTTCTTT. It is translated as CASSLDRVAFF. Filled out from reference TRBV13 and TRBJ1-1, the complete variable domain reads AAGVIQSPRHLIKEKRETATLKCYPIPRHDTVYWYQQGPGQDPQFLISFYEKMQSDKGSIPDRFSAQQFSDYHSELNMSSLELGDSALYFCASSLDRVAFFGQGTRLTVV.